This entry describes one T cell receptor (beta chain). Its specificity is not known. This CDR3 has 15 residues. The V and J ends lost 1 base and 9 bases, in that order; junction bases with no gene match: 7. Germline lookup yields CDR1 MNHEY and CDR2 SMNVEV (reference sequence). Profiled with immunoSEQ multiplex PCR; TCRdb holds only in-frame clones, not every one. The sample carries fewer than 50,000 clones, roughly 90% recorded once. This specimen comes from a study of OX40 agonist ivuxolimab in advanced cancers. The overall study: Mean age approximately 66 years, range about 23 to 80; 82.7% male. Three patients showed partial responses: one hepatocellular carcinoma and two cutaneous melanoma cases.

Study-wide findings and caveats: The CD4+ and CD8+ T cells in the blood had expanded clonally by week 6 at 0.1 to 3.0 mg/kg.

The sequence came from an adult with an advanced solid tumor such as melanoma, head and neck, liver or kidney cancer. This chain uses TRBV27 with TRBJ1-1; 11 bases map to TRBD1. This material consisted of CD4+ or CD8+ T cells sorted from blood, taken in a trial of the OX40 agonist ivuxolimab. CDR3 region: CASSLLRDRGIQAFF. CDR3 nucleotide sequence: TGTGCCAGCAGTTTATTGAGGGACAGGGGGATCCAAGCTTTCTTT.